A selection of T cell receptor beta chains follows, all from one sample in a study of OX40 agonist ivuxolimab in advanced cancers. The protocol was immunoSEQ multiplex PCR, while the TCRdb copy is restricted to in-frame clones and leaves out a portion. The table lists about 70,000 clones, around 78% of them singletons. The sequencing used CD4+ or CD8+ T cells sorted from blood, collected in a trial of the OX40 agonist ivuxolimab. The receptors were gathered from an adult with an advanced solid tumor such as melanoma, head and neck, liver or kidney cancer. The CDR3 runs from the conserved cysteine through the conserved F or W. D genes are given only for firm matches. A row's size may be missing; if present it is once, few, many or a size class.

size: .
length: 14
V: TRBV19
D: TRBD1
J: TRBJ1-2
CDR3: CASSLRDRDYGYTF
DNA: TGTGCCAGTAGTCTCCGGGACAGGGACTATGGCTACACCTTC

size: .
length: 14
V: TRBV28
D: .
J: TRBJ2-7
CDR3: CASTLRGPTYEQYF
DNA: TGTGCCAGCACATTACGGGGTCCAACCTACGAGCAGTACTTC

size: .
length: 15
V: TRBV4-3
D: .
J: TRBJ2-1
CDR3: CASSRLTRGYNEQFF
DNA: TGCGCCAGCAGCCGCCTAACTCGGGGGTACAATGAGCAGTTCTTC

size: .
length: 13
V: TRBV7-9
D: .
J: TRBJ1-5
CDR3: CASSNGRNQPQHF
DNA: TGTGCCAGCAGCAATGGACGGAATCAGCCCCAGCATTTT

size: once
length: 17
V: TRBV14
D: TRBD1
J: TRBJ1-1
CDR3: CASSLPGQSRLNTEAFF
DNA: TGTGCCAGCAGCCTCCCGGGACAGTCACGGTTGAACACTGAAGCTTTCTTT

size: .
length: 14
V: TRBV6-5
D: .
J: TRBJ1-5
CDR3: CASSSGRPNQPQHF
DNA: TGTGCCAGCAGTTCGGGACGGCCCAATCAGCCCCAGCATTTT

size: .
length: 15
V: TRBV30
D: .
J: TRBJ1-4
CDR3: CAWSVYGGTNEKLFF
DNA: TGTGCCTGGAGTGTATATGGGGGGACTAATGAAAAACTGTTTTTT

size: few
length: 11
V: TRBV6-5
D: .
J: TRBJ2-5
CDR3: CASSYLETQYF
DNA: TGTGCCAGCAGTTATTTAGAGACCCAGTACTTC

size: once
length: 15
V: TRBV6-6
D: .
J: TRBJ1-1
CDR3: CASSYSRGLQTEAFF
DNA: TGTGCCAGCAGTTACTCGAGAGGGCTCCAAACTGAAGCTTTCTTT

size: .
length: 15
V: TRBV11-2
D: TRBD1
J: TRBJ2-7
CDR3: CASSPEGRGLYEQYF
DNA: TGTGCCAGCAGCCCTGAGGGCAGGGGGCTCTACGAGCAGTACTTC

size: few
length: 15
V: TRBV7-2
D: TRBD1
J: TRBJ1-5
CDR3: CASSQSTGADQPQHF
DNA: TGTGCCAGCAGCCAATCGACAGGGGCGGATCAGCCCCAGCATTTT

size: .
length: 15
V: TRBV4-3
D: .
J: TRBJ1-1
CDR3: CASSRILGRGSEAFF
DNA: TGCGCCAGCAGCCGAATCCTCGGCAGGGGTTCTGAAGCTTTCTTT

size: .
length: 16
V: TRBV11-2
D: .
J: TRBJ2-2
CDR3: CASSSLRGARTGELFF
DNA: TGTGCCAGCAGCTCGCTCCGGGGGGCGCGCACCGGGGAGCTGTTTTTT

size: .
length: 16
V: TRBV5-1
D: .
J: TRBJ1-4
CDR3: CASSLALARSNEKLFF
DNA: TGCGCCAGCAGCTTGGCGTTGGCCAGGAGTAATGAAAAACTGTTTTTT

size: .
length: 17
V: TRBV7-9
D: .
J: TRBJ1-3
CDR3: CASSPETGPTSGNTIYF
DNA: TGTGCCAGCAGCCCAGAGACAGGACCCACATCTGGAAACACCATATATTTT

size: few
length: 13
V: TRBV5-6
D: .
J: TRBJ2-5
CDR3: CASGKVTGETQYF
DNA: TGTGCCAGCGGGAAGGTAACTGGGGAGACCCAGTACTTC

size: once
length: 14
V: TRBV11-2
D: .
J: TRBJ2-5
CDR3: CASSSRTRQETQYF
DNA: TGTGCCAGCAGCTCCAGGACCCGCCAAGAGACCCAGTACTTC

size: .
length: 14
V: TRBV6-5
D: .
J: TRBJ2-7
CDR3: CASSYRPGGAEQYF
DNA: TGTGCCAGCAGTTACAGGCCGGGCGGCGCCGAGCAGTACTTC

size: once
length: 15
V: TRBV6-5
D: TRBD1
J: TRBJ1-2
CDR3: CASSTRTGGNYGYTF
DNA: TGTGCCAGCAGTACACGGACAGGGGGCAACTATGGCTACACCTTC

size: .
length: 16
V: TRBV27
D: .
J: TRBJ2-7
CDR3: CASRVPATAATYEQYF
DNA: TGTGCCAGCAGAGTCCCCGCGACAGCAGCCACCTACGAGCAGTACTTC

size: .
length: 15
V: TRBV7-2
D: TRBD1
J: TRBJ2-1
CDR3: CASSTRDSWGSEQFF
DNA: TGTGCCAGCAGCACCCGGGACAGTTGGGGGAGTGAGCAGTTCTTC

size: once
length: 15
V: TRBV18
D: TRBD2
J: TRBJ2-5
CDR3: CASSPTLAGKETQYF
DNA: TGTGCCAGCTCACCCACTCTAGCGGGTAAAGAGACCCAGTACTTC

size: .
length: 15
V: TRBV10-3
D: TRBD2
J: TRBJ2-7
CDR3: CAISESTSWTYEQYF
DNA: TGTGCCATCAGTGAGTCGACTAGCTGGACCTACGAGCAGTACTTC

size: .
length: 15
V: TRBV6-1
D: TRBD1
J: TRBJ1-1
CDR3: CASSSDRGRGTEAFF
DNA: TGTGCCAGCAGTTCTGACAGGGGGCGTGGGACTGAAGCTTTCTTT

size: .
length: 13
V: TRBV19
D: TRBD1
J: TRBJ2-7
CDR3: CASKDRGTYEQYF
DNA: TGTGCCAGTAAGGACAGGGGTACCTACGAGCAGTACTTC

size: .
length: 18
V: TRBV11-2
D: .
J: TRBJ2-2
CDR3: CASSFRGQGEAKTGELFF
DNA: TGTGCCAGCAGCTTTCGTGGGCAGGGTGAGGCAAAAACCGGGGAGCTGTTTTTT

size: .
length: 11
V: TRBV25-1
D: .
J: TRBJ1-2
CDR3: CASSTNYGYTF
DNA: TGTGCCAGCAGTACAAACTATGGCTACACCTTC

size: .
length: 14
V: TRBV5-5
D: .
J: TRBJ2-7
CDR3: CASSLAGWGYEQYF
DNA: TGTGCCAGCAGCTTGGCGGGATGGGGTTACGAGCAGTACTTC

size: .
length: 14
V: TRBV28
D: .
J: TRBJ1-4
CDR3: CASSLYRVGEKLFF
DNA: TGTGCCAGCAGTTTGTACAGGGTGGGCGAAAAACTGTTTTTT

size: .
length: 16
V: TRBV19
D: TRBD2
J: TRBJ2-7
CDR3: CASSSLSGGSFYEQYF
DNA: TGTGCCAGTAGTTCCCTTAGCGGGGGTTCCTTCTACGAGCAGTACTTC

size: .
length: 15
V: TRBV27
D: .
J: TRBJ1-2
CDR3: CASSVQGDWGYGYTF
DNA: TGTGCCAGCAGCGTCCAAGGGGATTGGGGCTATGGCTACACCTTC